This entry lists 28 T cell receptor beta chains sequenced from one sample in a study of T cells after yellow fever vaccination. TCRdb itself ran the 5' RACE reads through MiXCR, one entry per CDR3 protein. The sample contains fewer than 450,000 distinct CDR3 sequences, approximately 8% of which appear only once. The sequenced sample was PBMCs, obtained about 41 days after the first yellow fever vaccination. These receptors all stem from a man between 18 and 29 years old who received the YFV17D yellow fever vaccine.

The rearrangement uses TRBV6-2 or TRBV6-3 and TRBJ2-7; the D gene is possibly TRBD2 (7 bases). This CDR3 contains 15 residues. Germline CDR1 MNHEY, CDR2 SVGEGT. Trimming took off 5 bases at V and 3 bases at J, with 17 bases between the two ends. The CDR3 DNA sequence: TGTGCCAGCAGTGATCGCCGGGGGGCCCTCTACGAGCAGTACTTC. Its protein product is CASSDRRGALYEQYF.

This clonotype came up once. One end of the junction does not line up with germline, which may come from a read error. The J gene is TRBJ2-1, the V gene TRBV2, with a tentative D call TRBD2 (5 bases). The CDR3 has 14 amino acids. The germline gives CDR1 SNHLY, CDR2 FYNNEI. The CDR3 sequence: CTSSEDTREHDQFF. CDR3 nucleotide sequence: TGTACCAGCAGCGAAGACACAAGGGAGCATGATCAGTTCTTC.

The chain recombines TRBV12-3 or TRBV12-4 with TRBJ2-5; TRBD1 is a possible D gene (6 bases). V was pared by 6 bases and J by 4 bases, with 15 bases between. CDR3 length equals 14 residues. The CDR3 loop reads CASSGRGGAETQYF. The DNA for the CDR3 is TGTGCCAGCAGCGGCAGGGGTGGCGCAGAGACCCAGTACTTC.

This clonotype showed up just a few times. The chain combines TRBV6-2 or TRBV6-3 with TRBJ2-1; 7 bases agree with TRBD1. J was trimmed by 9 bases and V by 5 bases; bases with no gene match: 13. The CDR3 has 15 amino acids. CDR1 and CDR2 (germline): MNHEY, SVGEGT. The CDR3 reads CASSTPQGVLGEQFF. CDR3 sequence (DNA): TGTGCCAGCAGTACCCCCCAGGGGGTATTAGGTGAGCAGTTCTTC.

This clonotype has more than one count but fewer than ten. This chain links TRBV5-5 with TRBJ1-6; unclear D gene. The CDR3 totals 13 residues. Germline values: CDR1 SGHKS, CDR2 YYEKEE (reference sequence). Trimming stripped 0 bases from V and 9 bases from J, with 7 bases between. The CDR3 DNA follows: TGTGCCAGCAGCTTGGCTGTCGGTTCACCCCTCCACTTT. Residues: CASSLAVGSPLHF.

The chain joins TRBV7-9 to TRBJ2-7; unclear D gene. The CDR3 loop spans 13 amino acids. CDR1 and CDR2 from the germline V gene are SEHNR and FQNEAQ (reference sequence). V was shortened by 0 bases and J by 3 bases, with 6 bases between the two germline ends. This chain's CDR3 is CASSLASFYEQYF. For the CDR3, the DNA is TGTGCCAGCAGCTTAGCTTCTTTCTACGAGCAGTACTTC.

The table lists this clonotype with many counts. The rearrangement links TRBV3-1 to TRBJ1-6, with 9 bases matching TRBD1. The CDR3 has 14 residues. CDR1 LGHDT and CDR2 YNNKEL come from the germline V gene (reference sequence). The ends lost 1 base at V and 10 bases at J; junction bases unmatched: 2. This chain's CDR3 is CASSQGTGESPLHF. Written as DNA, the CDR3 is TGTGCCAGCAGCCAAGGGACAGGGGAATCACCCCTCCACTTT.

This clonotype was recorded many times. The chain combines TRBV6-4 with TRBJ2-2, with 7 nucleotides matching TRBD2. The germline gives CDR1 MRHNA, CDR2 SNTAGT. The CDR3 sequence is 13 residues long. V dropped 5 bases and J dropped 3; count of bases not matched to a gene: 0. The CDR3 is CASSSGDTGELFF. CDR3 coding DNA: TGTGCCAGCAGTAGCGGGGACACCGGGGAGCTGTTTTTT.

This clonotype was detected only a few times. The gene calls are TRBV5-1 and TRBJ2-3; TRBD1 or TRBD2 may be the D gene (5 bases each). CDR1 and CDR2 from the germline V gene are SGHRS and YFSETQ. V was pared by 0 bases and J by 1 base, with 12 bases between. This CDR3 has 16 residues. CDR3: CASSLGDRTGTDTQYF. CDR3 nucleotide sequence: TGCGCCAGCAGCTTGGGGGACCGCACAGGCACAGATACGCAGTATTTT. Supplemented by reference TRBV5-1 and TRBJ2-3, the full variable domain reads KAGVTQTPRYLIKTRGQQVTLSCSPISGHRSVSWYQQTPGQGLQFLFEYFSETQRNKGNFPGRFSGRQFSNSRSEMNVSTLELGDSALYLCASSLGDRTGTDTQYFGPGTRLTVL.

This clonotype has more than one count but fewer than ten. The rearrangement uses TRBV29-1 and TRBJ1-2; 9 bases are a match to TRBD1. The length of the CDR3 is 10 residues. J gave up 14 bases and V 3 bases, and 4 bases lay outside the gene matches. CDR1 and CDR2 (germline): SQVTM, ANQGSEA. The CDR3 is CSVEDRGFTF. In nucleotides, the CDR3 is TGCAGCGTTGAGGACAGGGGTTTTACCTTC.

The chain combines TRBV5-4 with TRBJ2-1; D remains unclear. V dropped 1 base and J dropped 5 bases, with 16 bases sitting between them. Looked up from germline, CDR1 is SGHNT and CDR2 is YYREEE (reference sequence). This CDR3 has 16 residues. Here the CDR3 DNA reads TGTGCCAGCAGCTTGTATTCTAATTACGTGGACAATGAGCAGTTCTTC. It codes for CASSLYSNYVDNEQFF.

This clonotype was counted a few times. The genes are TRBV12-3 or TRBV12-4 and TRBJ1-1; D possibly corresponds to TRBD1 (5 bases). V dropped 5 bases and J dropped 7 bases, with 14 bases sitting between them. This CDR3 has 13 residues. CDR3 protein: CASSRGYRGEAFF. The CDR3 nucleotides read TGTGCCAGCAGTCGGGGTTATAGGGGTGAAGCTTTCTTT.

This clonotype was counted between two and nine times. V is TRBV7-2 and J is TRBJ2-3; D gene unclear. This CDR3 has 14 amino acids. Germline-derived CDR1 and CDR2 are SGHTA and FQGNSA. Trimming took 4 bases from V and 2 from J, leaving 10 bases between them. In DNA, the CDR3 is TGTGCCAGCAGCTCACCGTGGGCCACAGATACGCAGTATTTT. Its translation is CASSSPWATDTQYF.

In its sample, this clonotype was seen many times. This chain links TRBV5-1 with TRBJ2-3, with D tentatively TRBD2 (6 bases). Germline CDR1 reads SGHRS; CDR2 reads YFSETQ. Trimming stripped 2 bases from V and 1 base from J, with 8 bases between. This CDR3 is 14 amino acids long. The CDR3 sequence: CASSFPGGTDTQYF. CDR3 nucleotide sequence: TGCGCCAGCAGCTTCCCGGGGGGCACAGATACGCAGTATTTT.

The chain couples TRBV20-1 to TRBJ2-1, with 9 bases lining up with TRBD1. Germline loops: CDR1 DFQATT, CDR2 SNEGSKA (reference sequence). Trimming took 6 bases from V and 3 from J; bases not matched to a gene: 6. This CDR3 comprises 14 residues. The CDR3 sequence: CSATPGQGYNEQFF. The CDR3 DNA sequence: TGCAGTGCGACACCGGGACAGGGCTACAATGAGCAGTTCTTC.

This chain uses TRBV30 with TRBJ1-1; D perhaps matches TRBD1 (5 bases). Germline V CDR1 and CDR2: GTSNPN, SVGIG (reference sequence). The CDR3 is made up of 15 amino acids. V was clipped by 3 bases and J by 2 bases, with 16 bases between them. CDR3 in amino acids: CAWRLTVGLNTEAFF. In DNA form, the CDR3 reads TGTGCCTGGAGACTTACGGTGGGACTAAACACTGAAGCTTTCTTT.

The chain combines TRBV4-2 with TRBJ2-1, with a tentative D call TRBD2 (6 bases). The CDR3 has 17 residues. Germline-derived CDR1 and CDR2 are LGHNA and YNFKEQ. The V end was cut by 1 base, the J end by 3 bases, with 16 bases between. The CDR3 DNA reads TGTGCCAGCAGCCAAGTCCCCGCGGGGACCGTCTACAATGAGCAGTTCTTC. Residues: CASSQVPAGTVYNEQFF.

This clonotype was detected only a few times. CDR3 loop: CASKKKPPGGPAGEAFF. CDR3 bases: TGTGCCAGTAAAAAAAAGCCCCCGGGGGGCCCAGCGGGTGAAGCTTTCTTT. The chain uses TRBV19 and TRBJ1-1; D possibly corresponds to TRBD1 (6 bases). The CDR3 is 17 residues long. Deletions cut 7 bases from V and 7 bases from J, with 28 bases between. Germline V CDR1 and CDR2: LNHDA, SQIVND (reference sequence).

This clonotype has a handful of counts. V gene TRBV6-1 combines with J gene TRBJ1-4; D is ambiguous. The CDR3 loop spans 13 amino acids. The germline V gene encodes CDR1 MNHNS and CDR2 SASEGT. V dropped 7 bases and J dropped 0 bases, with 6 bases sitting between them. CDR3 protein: CASKESTNEKLFF. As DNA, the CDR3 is TGTGCCAGCAAGGAGTCAACTAATGAAAAACTGTTTTTT.

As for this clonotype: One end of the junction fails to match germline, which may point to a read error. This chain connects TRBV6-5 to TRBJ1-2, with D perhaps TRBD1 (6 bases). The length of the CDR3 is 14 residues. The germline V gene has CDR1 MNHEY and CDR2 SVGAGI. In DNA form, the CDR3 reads TGTGCCAGCAGCCGGGACATATCTATCCCCCCTCGCACTTTC. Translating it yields CASSRDISIPPRTF.

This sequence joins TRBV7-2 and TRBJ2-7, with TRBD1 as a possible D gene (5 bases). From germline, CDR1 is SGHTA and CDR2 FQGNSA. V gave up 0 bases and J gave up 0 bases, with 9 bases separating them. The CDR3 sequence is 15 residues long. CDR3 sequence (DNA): TGTGCCAGCAGCTTAGCCTGGGGCGACTCCTACGAGCAGTACTTC. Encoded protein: CASSLAWGDSYEQYF.

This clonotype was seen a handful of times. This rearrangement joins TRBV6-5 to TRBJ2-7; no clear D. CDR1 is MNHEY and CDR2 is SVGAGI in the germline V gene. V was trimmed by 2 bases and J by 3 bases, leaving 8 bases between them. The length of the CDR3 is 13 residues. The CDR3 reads CASSYGFSYEQYF. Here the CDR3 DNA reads TGTGCCAGCAGTTACGGGTTTAGCTACGAGCAGTACTTC.

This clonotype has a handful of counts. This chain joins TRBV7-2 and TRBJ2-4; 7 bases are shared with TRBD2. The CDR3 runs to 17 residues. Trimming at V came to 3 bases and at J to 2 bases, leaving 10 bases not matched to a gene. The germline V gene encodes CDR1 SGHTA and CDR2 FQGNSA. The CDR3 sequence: CASSLGGSGGTKNIQYF. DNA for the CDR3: TGTGCCAGCAGCTTGGGGGGGAGTGGGGGAACCAAAAACATTCAGTACTTC.

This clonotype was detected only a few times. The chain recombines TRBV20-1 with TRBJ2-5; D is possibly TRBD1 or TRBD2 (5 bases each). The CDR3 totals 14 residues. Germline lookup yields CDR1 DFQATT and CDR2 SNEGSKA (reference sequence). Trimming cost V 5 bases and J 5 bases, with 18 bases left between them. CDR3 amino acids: CSAVTGTSGETQYF. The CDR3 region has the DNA TGCAGTGCTGTTACCGGGACCTCGGGTGAGACCCAGTACTTC.

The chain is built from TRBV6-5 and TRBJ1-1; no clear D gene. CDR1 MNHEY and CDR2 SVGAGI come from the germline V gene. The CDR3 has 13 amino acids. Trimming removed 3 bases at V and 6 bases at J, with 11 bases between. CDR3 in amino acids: CASSYSQRAEAFF. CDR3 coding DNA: TGTGCCAGCAGTTATTCACAGAGGGCTGAAGCTTTCTTT.

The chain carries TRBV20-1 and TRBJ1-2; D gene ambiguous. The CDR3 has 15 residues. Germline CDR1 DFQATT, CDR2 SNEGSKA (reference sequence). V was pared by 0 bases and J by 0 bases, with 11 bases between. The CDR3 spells CSARDRQTTNYGYTF. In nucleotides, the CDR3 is TGCAGTGCTAGAGACCGCCAGACTACTAACTATGGCTACACCTTC.

The DNA of the CDR3 is TGTGCCATCACTCAGGGAGGGGGAAACACCATATATTTT. Translated, it gives CAITQGGGNTIYF. The V gene is TRBV10-3, the J gene TRBJ1-3; a possible D gene is TRBD1 (5 bases). Germline V gene lookup returns CDR1 ENHRY and CDR2 SYGVKD. This CDR3 spans 13 amino acids. The V end was cut by 7 bases, the J end by 4 bases, with 11 bases between.

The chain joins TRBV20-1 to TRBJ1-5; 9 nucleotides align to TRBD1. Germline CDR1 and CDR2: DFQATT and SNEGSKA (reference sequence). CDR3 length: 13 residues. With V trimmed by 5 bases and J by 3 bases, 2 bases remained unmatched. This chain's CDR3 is CSADRGSNQPQHF. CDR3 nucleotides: TGCAGTGCTGACAGGGGGTCCAATCAGCCCCAGCATTTT.